The 27 T cell receptor beta chains in this list originate from one sample, sequenced in a study of cytomegalovirus exposure and HLA in healthy donors (dated by TCRdb to about 2017). The library came from the immunoSEQ multiplex PCR assay. The multiplex PCR relied on a mix of 60 forward primers for TCR Vbeta segments and 13 reverse primers for TCR Jbeta segments. The source is immuneACCESS, and TCRdb retained only in-frame sequences with V and J called. Part of the clones is not carried over; for the studies checked, unresolved V genes explain less than half of this, and the remainder is unexplained. The sample table shows 110,000 or so clones, and about 72% are seen once. The ten top clones hold about 16% of the sample. The sequenced sample was PBMCs. The receptors shown here come from a man aged 45-65 years in good health and CMV-seropositive.

This rearrangement joins TRBV7-9 to TRBJ2-1; TRBD2 matches 9 bases. Germline V gives CDR1 SEHNR, CDR2 FQNEAQ (reference sequence). This CDR3 comprises 17 residues. The V and J ends lost 6 bases and 1 base, in that order; junction bases with no gene match: 10. The CDR3, as DNA: TGTGCCAGCAGTTCGCTCGCGGGAGGGGGTTCCTACAATGAGCAGTTCTTC. This gives the protein CASSSLAGGGSYNEQFF.

J is TRBJ1-1 and V is TRBV27; 9 positions agree with TRBD1. V shed 0 bases, J shed 1 base, and the junction held 3 bases outside the gene matches. The CDR3 spans 16 residues. Germline V gene sequence: CDR1 MNHEY, CDR2 SMNVEV (reference sequence). This CDR3 is CASSLSGQGANTEAFF. The CDR3 bases are TGTGCCAGCAGTTTATCGGGACAGGGCGCGAACACTGAAGCTTTCTTT.

This clone showed up just a few times. This chain joins TRBV25-1 and TRBJ2-5, with 8 bases matching TRBD1. J gave up 5 bases and V 2 bases, and 4 bases lay outside the gene matches. Germline values: CDR1 MGHDK, CDR2 SYGVNS. The CDR3 is 14 amino acids. The chain's CDR3 is CASSEQGAYETQYF. The CDR3, as DNA: TGTGCCAGCAGTGAACAGGGGGCTTATGAGACCCAGTACTTC.

This clone was counted only a few times. The chain combines TRBV7-2 with TRBJ2-3, with 7 bases lining up with TRBD2. V was pared by 11 bases and J by 0 bases, with 11 bases of the junction left unmatched. The CDR3 sequence is 15 residues long. The germline V gene has CDR1 SGHTA and CDR2 FQGNSA. The CDR3 here is CAGRGDSLSTDTQYF. CDR3 DNA: TGTGCCGGCCGGGGGGACTCTTTAAGCACAGATACGCAGTATTTT.

J is TRBJ2-7 and V is TRBV9; TRBD1 aligns across 7 bases. Germline V CDR1 and CDR2: SGDLS, YYNGEE. Trimming removed 4 bases from V and 2 bases from J; junction bases left unmatched: 9. This CDR3 has 15 residues. In DNA, the CDR3 is TGTGCCAGCAGCCTCGGACAGGACGTTGCCTACGAGCAGTACTTC. It specifies CASSLGQDVAYEQYF.

For this clone: Germline and junction disagree at one end, which may indicate a read error. The chain employs TRBV7-7 and TRBJ2-7; TRBD1 matches 7 bases. The CDR3 spans 14 residues. Looked up from germline, CDR1 is SSHAT and CDR2 is FNYEAQ (reference sequence). CDR3 protein: CASSVDRTSYEQYF. DNA for the CDR3: TGTGCTAGCAGCGTGGACAGGACTTCCTACGAGCAGTACTTC.

The chain employs TRBV28 and TRBJ1-1; 9 bases map to TRBD1. V lost 3 bases and J lost 4; bases outside the gene matches: 3. The CDR3 is 14 amino acids. The germline V gene has CDR1 MDHEN and CDR2 SYDVKM. The CDR3, as DNA: TGTGCCAGCAGTTTTGGGACAGGGCGCACTGAAGCTTTCTTT. Translating gives CASSFGTGRTEAFF.

The chain uses TRBV11-2 and TRBJ2-7; TRBD1 is a possible D gene (5 bases). Germline loops: CDR1 SGHAT, CDR2 FQNNGV. Between the trimmed V and J ends, which lost 1 base and 1 base, there was a span of 8 bases. This CDR3 is 14 amino acids long. The CDR3 protein is CASSLVTGSYEQYF. The DNA of the CDR3 is TGTGCCAGCAGCTTAGTTACAGGTTCCTACGAGCAGTACTTC.

The genes are TRBV11-3 and TRBJ2-1; D uncertain. The CDR3 loop spans 16 amino acids. Trimming pared 0 bases from V and 2 bases from J, leaving 11 bases between. Germline V CDR1 and CDR2: SGHNT, YENEEA. CDR3 nucleotides: TGTGCCAGCAGCTTAGATCCAAGCGAGGCCTACAATGAGCAGTTCTTC. Its protein is CASSLDPSEAYNEQFF.

The CDR3 spells CASIWDSRSSYNEQFF. For the CDR3, the DNA is TGTGCCAGCATATGGGACTCCCGCAGCTCCTACAATGAGCAGTTCTTC. V and J are TRBV28 and TRBJ2-1; perhaps TRBD2 as D (6 bases). Germline CDR1 reads MDHEN; CDR2 reads SYDVKM. Trimming shortened V by 7 bases and J by 0 bases, and 16 bases separated the two germline ends. The CDR3 has 16 residues.

This clone was recorded a few times. The J gene is TRBJ2-7, the V gene TRBV5-4, with D possibly matching TRBD1 (6 bases). The CDR3 has 16 residues. Trimming took off 2 bases at V and 5 bases at J, with 20 bases between the two ends. Germline V CDR1 and CDR2: SGHNT, YYREEE (reference sequence). This chain's CDR3 is CASSFLSGAWRDEQYF. Here the CDR3 DNA reads TGTGCCAGCAGCTTTCTATCAGGGGCTTGGCGCGACGAGCAGTACTTC. Full variable domain (rest looked up from reference TRBV5-4 and TRBJ2-7): ETGVTQSPTHLIKTRGQQVTLRCSSQSGHNTVSWYQQALGQGPQFIFQYYREEENGRGNFPPRFSGLQFPNYSSELNVNALELDDSALYLCASSFLSGAWRDEQYFGPGTRLTVT.

The CDR3 nucleotides are TGTGCCAGCAGTTACTCTTCCCGGGGGAATGAGCAGTTCTTC. Protein product: CASSYSSRGNEQFF. This chain links TRBV6-5 with TRBJ2-1, with a weak D call TRBD2 (6 bases). This CDR3 region has 14 residues. With 0 bases removed from V and 7 bases from J, the gap between germline ends came to 10 bases. The germline gives CDR1 MNHEY, CDR2 SVGAGI.

The chain employs TRBV9 and TRBJ2-1; 7 nucleotides match TRBD1. The V and J ends lost 0 bases and 8 bases, in that order; junction bases with no gene match: 2. Germline V gene data show CDR1 as SGDLS and CDR2 as YYNGEE. This CDR3 contains 13 residues. CDR3 sequence (DNA): TGTGCCAGCAGCGTAGGAGGGGGCGATGAGCAGTTCTTC. It codes for CASSVGGGDEQFF.

This rearrangement joins TRBV5-4 to TRBJ2-3, with D uncertain. This CDR3 is built from 13 residues. V gave up 5 bases and J gave up 0 bases, with 7 bases separating them. Germline CDR1 and CDR2: SGHNT and YYREEE (reference sequence). Here the CDR3 reads CASRSQSTDTQYF. CDR3 nucleotide sequence: TGTGCCAGCAGATCCCAGAGCACAGATACGCAGTATTTT.

This clone was counted only a few times. This sequence joins TRBV7-9 and TRBJ1-6, with 9 bases lining up with TRBD1. V lost 6 bases, J lost 5 bases, and 8 bases stayed unmatched. This CDR3 comprises 16 residues. CDR1 is SEHNR, CDR2 FQNEAQ, per germline (reference sequence). Written as DNA, the CDR3 is TGTGCCAGCAGTTACCGAGGGACAGGGAATAATTCACCCCTCCACTTT. Protein sequence: CASSYRGTGNNSPLHF.

The chain couples TRBV13 to TRBJ2-7; 13 nucleotides agree with TRBD2. Germline V gives CDR1 PRHDT, CDR2 FYEKMQ (reference sequence). V lost 5 bases, J lost 3 bases, and 10 bases stayed unmatched. This CDR3 spans 17 amino acids. The DNA for the CDR3 is TGTGCCAGCAGCCTTCGACTAGCGGGGGGCCCTTTCTACGAGCAGTACTTC. Its translation is CASSLRLAGGPFYEQYF.

CDR3 sequence: CASSQGSLAGGGQETQYF. The CDR3 DNA follows: TGTGCCAGCAGCCAAGGGTCACTAGCGGGAGGAGGCCAAGAGACCCAGTACTTC. This chain joins TRBV4-2 and TRBJ2-5; 12 bases agree with TRBD2. Germline-derived CDR1 and CDR2 are LGHNA and YNFKEQ. CDR3 length: 18 residues. J was trimmed by 1 base and V by 1 base; bases with no gene match: 7.

A few counts support this clone. The chain recombines TRBV11-3 with TRBJ2-2; unclear D gene. Germline values: CDR1 SGHNT, CDR2 YENEEA. Trimming shortened V by 5 bases and J by 6 bases, and 19 bases separated the two germline ends. CDR3 size: 16 residues. This chain's CDR3 is CASSQKRPASSGELFF. DNA for the CDR3: TGTGCCAGCAGCCAAAAGAGGCCTGCGTCATCCGGGGAGCTGTTTTTT.

The chain carries TRBV28 and TRBJ2-1; TRBD2 matches 8 bases. The germline V gene encodes CDR1 MDHEN and CDR2 SYDVKM. This CDR3 comprises 17 residues. The V gene end was trimmed by 5 bases and the J gene end by 5 bases; junction bases not matched to a gene: 14. This chain's CDR3 is CASSLLGGGRLHNEQFF. CDR3 sequence (DNA): TGTGCCAGCAGTCTACTTGGGGGCGGGAGGCTCCACAATGAGCAGTTCTTC.

The gene calls are TRBV7-2 and TRBJ2-7; D call uncertain. This CDR3 spans 15 amino acids. Trimming left V 1 base short and J 2 bases short, with 12 bases between. The germline gives CDR1 SGHTA, CDR2 FQGNSA. The CDR3 coding sequence is TGTGCCAGCAGCTTAGACCCAGTTGAAACCTACGAGCAGTACTTC. Encoded protein: CASSLDPVETYEQYF.

Written as DNA, the CDR3 is TGTGCCAGCAGTCGCGGCACAGGCGGAGATGAAAAACTGTTTTTT. Translated, it gives CASSRGTGGDEKLFF. The J gene is TRBJ1-4, the V gene TRBV6-6, with D perhaps matching TRBD1 (5 bases). Germline V gives CDR1 MNHNY, CDR2 SVGAGI (reference sequence). The CDR3 spans 15 residues. V lost 5 bases and J 6 bases, leaving 16 bases between the germline ends.

The V and J genes are TRBV6-5 and TRBJ1-2; 7 bases agree with TRBD1. In germline, CDR1 is MNHEY, CDR2 SVGAGI. The V and J ends lost 4 bases and 2 bases, in that order; junction bases with no gene match: 4. There are 14 residues in the CDR3. Written as DNA, the CDR3 is TGTGCCAGCAGTTCCGCGGACAGGAACTATGGCTACACCTTC. Its protein product is CASSSADRNYGYTF.

In this sample, this clone turned up once. The V call is TRBV6-1, the J call TRBJ1-2; 7 positions agree with TRBD1. CDR3 length: 16 residues. Looked up from germline, CDR1 is MNHNS and CDR2 is SASEGT. V lost 4 bases to trimming and J lost 0 bases; unmatched junction nucleotides: 8. CDR3 DNA sequence: TGTGCCAGCAGTGGGGGAAGGGGGCCTTCTAACTATGGCTACACCTTC. Its protein product is CASSGGRGPSNYGYTF.

The rearrangement joins TRBV27 to TRBJ1-4; tentatively, D is TRBD1 (6 bases). This CDR3 region has 14 residues. Trimming stripped 6 bases from V and 4 bases from J, with 12 bases between. Per the germline V gene, CDR1 is MNHEY and CDR2 is SMNVEV (reference sequence). The CDR3 sequence: CASSSLDSNEKLFF. CDR3 nucleotide sequence: TGTGCCAGCAGCTCTCTGGACAGTAATGAAAAACTGTTTTTT.

The chain links TRBV28 to TRBJ2-2; possibly TRBD2 for D (7 bases). The germline V and J ends were trimmed by 4 bases and 4 bases, with 16 bases remaining between them. Per the germline V gene, CDR1 is MDHEN and CDR2 is SYDVKM. CDR3 length: 16 residues. The CDR3 DNA reads as TGTGCCAGCAGTTCACCAGGGGAGGGTTTCACCGGGGAGCTGTTTTTT. As protein: CASSSPGEGFTGELFF. The full variable domain, in which reference TRBV28 and TRBJ2-2 provide the parts outside the CDR3, is DVKVTQSSRYLVKRTGEKVFLECVQDMDHENMFWYRQDPGLGLRLIYFSYDVKMKEKGDIPEGYSVSREKKERFSLILESASTNQTSMYLCASSSPGEGFTGELFFGEGSRLTVL.

J is TRBJ2-7 and V is TRBV19; 11 bases are a match to TRBD1. This CDR3 comprises 17 residues. Trimming removed 6 bases from V and 1 base from J; junction bases left unmatched: 11. Germline V CDR1 and CDR2: LNHDA, SQIVND (reference sequence). CDR3 nucleotide sequence: TGTGCCAGTAGGGGTTGGACAGGGGGCGAAGGTTCCTACGAGCAGTACTTC. Amino acids: CASRGWTGGEGSYEQYF.

The rearrangement uses TRBV28 and TRBJ1-2, with a tentative D call TRBD1 (6 bases). Trimming stripped 6 bases from V and 4 bases from J, with 21 bases between. Germline CDR1 is MDHEN and CDR2 is SYDVKM. The CDR3 consists of 16 residues. The CDR3 spells CASRSTTSGAGYGYTF. DNA of the CDR3: TGTGCCAGCAGGTCCACCACATCAGGGGCAGGCTATGGCTACACCTTC.